The 5 T cell receptor beta chains listed next were all sequenced from one sample in a study of control samples from healthy donors and cancer patients. Data came from immunoSEQ multiplex PCR; TCRdb stores just in-frame clones and leaves some out. The profile covers about 140,000 clones, with 70% to 90% appearing a single time and 1.5% to 2% taken by the ten largest. The sequencing input was blood. These receptors were taken from a man younger than 30 in good health.

The chain has TRBV27 and TRBJ2-2, with D possibly matching TRBD1 (5 bases). The germline V gene encodes CDR1 MNHEY and CDR2 SMNVEV (reference sequence). This CDR3 contains 13 residues. V was shortened by 5 bases and J by 4 bases, with 8 bases between the two germline ends. This CDR3 reads CASSKTGTGELFF. CDR3 bases: TGTGCCAGCAGTAAAACAGGCACCGGGGAGCTGTTTTTT.

In its sample, this clone was seen a few times. CDR3 sequence reads: CASSQVPNKDYEQYF. As DNA, the CDR3 is TGTGCCAGCAGCCAAGTTCCCAATAAGGACTACGAGCAGTACTTC. The rearrangement uses TRBV4-2 and TRBJ2-7; no firm D call. This CDR3 is 15 amino acids long. V shed 1 base and J shed 3 bases, with 13 bases lying between them. Germline V gene lookup returns CDR1 LGHNA and CDR2 YNFKEQ.

J is TRBJ2-1 and V is TRBV24-1, with a tentative D call TRBD1 (5 bases). The CDR3 loop spans 15 amino acids. The germline gives CDR1 KGHDR, CDR2 SFDVKD. V shed 4 bases and J shed 9 bases, with 18 bases lying between them. The CDR3 reads CATSDPRTLPGEQFF. The CDR3 DNA follows: TGTGCCACCAGTGACCCCCGGACACTACCTGGTGAGCAGTTCTTC.

The chain links TRBV7-2 to TRBJ2-3, with 13 bases aligning to TRBD2. The CDR3 has 15 residues. The V gene's germline CDR1 is SGHTA and CDR2 FQGNSA. After removal of 5 bases from V and 4 bases from J, the junction contained 3 bases not matched to a gene. CDR3 in amino acids: CASSVTSGGADTQYF. In nucleotides, the CDR3 is TGTGCCAGCAGCGTAACTAGCGGGGGGGCAGATACGCAGTATTTT.

This clone was picked up one time. V and J are TRBV14 and TRBJ1-6; 7 bases line up with TRBD1. The length of the CDR3 is 18 residues. V lost 2 bases, J lost 0 bases, and 7 bases stayed unmatched. Germline-derived CDR1 and CDR2 are SGHDN and FVKESK. CDR3 protein: CASSQRADRSSYNSPLHF. In nucleotides, the CDR3 is TGTGCCAGCAGCCAAAGGGCGGACAGGAGCTCCTATAATTCACCCCTCCACTTT.